This T cell receptor beta chain was observed in a study of cytomegalovirus exposure and HLA in healthy donors. Broader study findings: Owing to their indistinguishability, certain V segments, notably TRBV6-2 and TRBV6-3, were excluded. It was reported that the classifier diagnosed cytomegalovirus status with high specificity and sensitivity in both the original and validation cohorts.

The PCR made use of 60 Vbeta and 13 Jbeta primers. Clones were read by immunoSEQ multiplex PCR, and TCRdb kept only the in-frame ones, dropping some. This sample has approximately 170,000 clones, with around 78% found just once. Germline V gene data show CDR1 as SGHNT and CDR2 as YYREEE (reference sequence). This CDR3 is built from 18 residues. Trimming removed 1 base at V and 1 base at J, with 20 bases between. As concerns this clone: Its target is unknown.

The TCR was taken from a woman in her twenties or thirties in good health and CMV-seropositive. The specimen sequenced was PBMCs. J is TRBJ1-1 and V is TRBV5-4; TRBD1 might be the D (6 bases). CDR3 nucleotide sequence: TGTGCCAGCAGCTTGCAAGGATGGGGCAGGGGATCGAACACTGAAGCTTTCTTT. It specifies CASSLQGWGRGSNTEAFF.